The subject of this entry is one T cell receptor beta chain. The PCR contained 60 Vbeta and 13 Jbeta primers. Libraries were prepared by immunoSEQ multiplex PCR; TCRdb keeps only in-frame clonotypes and omits some of them. The sample records roughly 260,000 clones, 84% being singletons. This entry is derived from a study of cytomegalovirus exposure and HLA in healthy donors. CDR3 length: 14 residues. CDR1 and CDR2 from the germline V gene are SEHNR and FQNEAQ (reference sequence). V lost 4 bases to trimming and J lost 5 bases, with 12 bases between them. The chain links TRBV7-9 to TRBJ1-3, with D hard to call. The sequenced material came from PBMCs. The clonotype originates from a woman aged 40 to 50 in good health and CMV-seropositive. Here the CDR3 DNA reads TGTGCCAGCAGCTCCGGTAGCGTCCGAAACACCATATATTTT. Its protein is CASSSGSVRNTIYF.